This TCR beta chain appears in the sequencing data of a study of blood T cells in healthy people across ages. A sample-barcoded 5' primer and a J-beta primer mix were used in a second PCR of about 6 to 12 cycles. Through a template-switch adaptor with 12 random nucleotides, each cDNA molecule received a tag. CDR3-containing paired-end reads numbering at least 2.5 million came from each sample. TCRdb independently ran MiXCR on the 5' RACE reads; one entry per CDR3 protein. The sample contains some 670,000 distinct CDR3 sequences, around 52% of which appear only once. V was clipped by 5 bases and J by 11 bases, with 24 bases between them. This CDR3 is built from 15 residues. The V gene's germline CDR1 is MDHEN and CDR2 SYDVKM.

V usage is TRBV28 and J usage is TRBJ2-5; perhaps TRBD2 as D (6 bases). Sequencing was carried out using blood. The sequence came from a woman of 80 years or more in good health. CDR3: CASSPLGTRLNEQYF. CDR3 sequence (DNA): TGTGCCAGCAGTCCTCTCGGGACTCGCCTTAATGAGCAGTACTTC.